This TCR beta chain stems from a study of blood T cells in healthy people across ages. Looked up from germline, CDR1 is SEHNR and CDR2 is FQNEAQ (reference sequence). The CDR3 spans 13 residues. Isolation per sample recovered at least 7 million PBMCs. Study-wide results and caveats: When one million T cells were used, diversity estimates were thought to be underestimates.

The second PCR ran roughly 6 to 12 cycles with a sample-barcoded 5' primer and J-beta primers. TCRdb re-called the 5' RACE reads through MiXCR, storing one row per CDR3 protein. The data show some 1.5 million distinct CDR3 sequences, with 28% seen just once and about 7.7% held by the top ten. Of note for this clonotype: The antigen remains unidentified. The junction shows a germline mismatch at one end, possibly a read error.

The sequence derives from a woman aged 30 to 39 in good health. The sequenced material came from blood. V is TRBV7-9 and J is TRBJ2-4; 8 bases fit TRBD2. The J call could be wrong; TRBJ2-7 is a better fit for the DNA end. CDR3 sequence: CARSSSGRYEQYF. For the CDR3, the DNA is TGTGCCCGCAGTTCTAGCGGGCGCTACGAGCAGTACTTC.